The following is a T cell receptor (beta chain) sequence with its context. This sample is drawn from a study of blood T cell repertoires in COVID-19. Study-wide background: Samples of COVID-19 (acute and convalescent) were obtained from the United States, Italy and Spain.

V lost 6 bases, J lost 1 base, and 5 bases stayed unmatched. CDR3 length equals 14 residues. Per germline, CDR1 MNHEY and CDR2 SMNVEV (reference sequence). Study processing details: Estimation of nucleated cell counts was performed using reference gene primer amplification. Data came from immunoSEQ multiplex PCR; TCRdb stores just in-frame clones and leaves some out. D and trimming were read from the DNA, whereas the V and J calls and clone size are those reported in that table. The sample shows tens of thousands of clones, 75% to 85% of them seen only once. This receptor was obtained from a man aged 80 or over with acute or convalescent COVID-19. Sequenced: peripheral blood. The chain couples TRBV27 to TRBJ1-1; 7 positions agree with TRBD1. The chain's CDR3 is CASRQTGPNTEAFF. The CDR3 DNA sequence: TGTGCCAGCAGACAGACAGGGCCGAACACTGAAGCTTTCTTT.